Listed below are T cell receptor beta chains from one sample, sequenced in a study of T cell changes during pregnancy in multiple sclerosis. The protocol was immunoSEQ multiplex PCR, while the TCRdb copy is restricted to in-frame clones and leaves out a portion. This sample yields tens of thousands of clones, of which approximately 92% are seen a single time; roughly 7% belongs to the top ten. The starting material was CD8+ T cells from peripheral blood mononuclear cells, obtained in the third trimester of pregnancy. The receptors come from a female donor with multiple sclerosis, enrolled in a pregnancy study. Each CDR3 is given with its conserved first and last residue. Fields, in order: clone size, V gene, CDR3 protein. The listing skips clone size in some rows; elsewhere it reads once, few, many or a size class.

>NA|TRBV5-1
CASAQGANVLTF
>NA|TRBV14
CASSQLENTEAFF
>NA|TRBV11-1
CASSLTSGNTDTQYF
>few|TRBV4-2
CASSQGGDRGADTQYF
>NA|TRBV4-1
CASSRNGDTYGYTF
>NA|TRBV2
CASFSSSGRANVLTF
>NA|TRBV5-4
CASSLRGNGYTF
>NA|TRBV27
CASSFSGNEQYF
>NA|TRBV28
CASSTPTGVYEQYF
>NA|TRBV2
CASSDDLAGPGELFF
>NA|TRBV7-8
CASSFRAGSDTDTQYF
>NA|TRBV7-2
CASSVTGTSNYEQYF
>NA|TRBV12-5
CASGFRGSTEAFF
>NA|TRBV29-1
CSVERPRPGALGYEQYF
>NA|TRBV5-1
CASSSGQGATEAFF
>NA|TRBV13
CASSSDRAGTEAFF
>once|TRBV7-9
CASRSGSEPVYF
>NA|TRBV30
CAWSLGEQNEKLFF
>NA|TRBV2
CASSKTSGGTYEQYF
>NA|TRBV30
CAWSVRGGTGGPLGNTIYF
>NA|TRBV5-4
CASSQDQARQPYGYTF
>NA|TRBV30
CAWSVGSGRDEQFF
>NA|TRBV6-1
CASSEGGGTEAFF
>NA|TRBV5-1
CASSLETENYGYTF
>NA|TRBV4-1
CASSQGPGQQETQYF
>once|TRBV10-3
CAISEVGQVYGEAFF
>once|TRBV29-1
CSVELRLGEFF
>NA|TRBV7-9
CASSLDGSEQYF
>NA|TRBV2
CASSIYGTAEAFF
>NA|TRBV4-2
CASSPNMEVEKLFF
>few|TRBV15
CATSRDRLTGGYEQYF
>NA|TRBV9
CASSVGRGLYNEQFF
>NA|TRBV2
CASSELGLPYNEQFF
>NA|TRBV7-9
CASSPGGRSEQYF
>NA|TRBV15
CATSGLGTIDGGTGELFF
>NA|TRBV15
CATSRGRVNTEAFF
>NA|TRBV9
CASSANREVNDFTIYF
>NA|TRBV16
CASSPARTQSSYEQYF
>NA|TRBV27
CASSYFSGDLNYNEQFF
>NA|TRBV7-3
CASSLTGQVNYGYTF
>NA|TRBV13
CASSLGGGGVPIRETQYF
>NA|TRBV19
CASGLAGGNNEQFF
>NA|TRBV28
CANQGQFQETQYF
>NA|TRBV28
CATTVTSGGYNEQFF
>NA|TRBV6-5
CASSYSSPVYGYTF